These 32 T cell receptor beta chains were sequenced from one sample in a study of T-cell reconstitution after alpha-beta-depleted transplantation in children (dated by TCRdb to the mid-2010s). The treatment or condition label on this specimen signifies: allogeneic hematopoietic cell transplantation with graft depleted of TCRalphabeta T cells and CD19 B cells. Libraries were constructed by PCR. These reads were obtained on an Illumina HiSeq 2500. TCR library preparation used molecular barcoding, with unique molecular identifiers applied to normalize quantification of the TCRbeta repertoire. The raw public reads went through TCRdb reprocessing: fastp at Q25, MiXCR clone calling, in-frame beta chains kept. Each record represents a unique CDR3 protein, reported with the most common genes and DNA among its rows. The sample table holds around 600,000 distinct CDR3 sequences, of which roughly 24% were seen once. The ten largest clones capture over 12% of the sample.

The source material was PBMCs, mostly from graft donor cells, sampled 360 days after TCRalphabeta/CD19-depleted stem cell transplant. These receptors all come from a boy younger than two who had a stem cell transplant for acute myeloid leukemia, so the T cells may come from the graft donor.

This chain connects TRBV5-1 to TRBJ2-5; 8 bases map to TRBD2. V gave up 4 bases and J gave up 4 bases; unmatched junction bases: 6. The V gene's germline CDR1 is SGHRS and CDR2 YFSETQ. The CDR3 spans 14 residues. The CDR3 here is CASSRGLVRETQYF. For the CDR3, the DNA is TGCGCCAGCAGCCGGGGACTAGTTCGAGAGACCCAGTACTTC.

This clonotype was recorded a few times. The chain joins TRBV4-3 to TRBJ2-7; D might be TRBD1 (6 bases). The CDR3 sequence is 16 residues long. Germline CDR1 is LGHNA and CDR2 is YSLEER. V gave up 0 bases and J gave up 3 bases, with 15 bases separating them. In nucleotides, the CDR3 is TGCGCCAGCAGCCAAGATCCCGGACAGAGTGTCTACGAGCAGTACTTC. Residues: CASSQDPGQSVYEQYF.

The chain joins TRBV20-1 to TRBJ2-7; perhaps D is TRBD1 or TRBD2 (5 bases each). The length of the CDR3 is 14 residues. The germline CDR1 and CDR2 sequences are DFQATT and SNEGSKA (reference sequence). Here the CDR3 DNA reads TGCAGAGGGACCGCACGAGGGCTCAGCCACGAGCAGTACGTC. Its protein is CRGTARGLSHEQYV.

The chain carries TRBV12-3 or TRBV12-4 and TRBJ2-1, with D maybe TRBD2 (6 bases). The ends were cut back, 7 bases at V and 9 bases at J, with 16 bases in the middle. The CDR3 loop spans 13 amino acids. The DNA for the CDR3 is TGTGCCAGCATCCTAGAGTCCGGGAGTGAGCAGTTCTTC. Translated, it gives CASILESGSEQFF.

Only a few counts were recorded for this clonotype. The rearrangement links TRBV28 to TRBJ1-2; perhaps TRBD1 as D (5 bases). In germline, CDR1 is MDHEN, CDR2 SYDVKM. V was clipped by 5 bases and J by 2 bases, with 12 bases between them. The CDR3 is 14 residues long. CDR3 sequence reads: CASSPGGLNYGYTF. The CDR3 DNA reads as TGTGCCAGCAGTCCCGGGGGACTAAACTATGGCTACACCTTC.

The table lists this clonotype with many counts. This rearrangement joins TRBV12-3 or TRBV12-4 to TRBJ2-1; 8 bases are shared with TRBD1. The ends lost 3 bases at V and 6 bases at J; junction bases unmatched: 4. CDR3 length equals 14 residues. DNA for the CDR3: TGTGCCAGCAGTTTCGTGACAGGGGCCAATGAGCAGTTCTTC. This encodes CASSFVTGANEQFF.

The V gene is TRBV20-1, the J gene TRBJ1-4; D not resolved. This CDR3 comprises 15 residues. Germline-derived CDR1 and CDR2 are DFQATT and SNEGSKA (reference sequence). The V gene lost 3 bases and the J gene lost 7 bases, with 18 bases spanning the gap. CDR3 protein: CSASAGFRRGEKLFF. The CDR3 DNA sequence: TGCAGTGCTAGTGCGGGCTTTCGTCGTGGTGAAAAACTGTTTTTT.

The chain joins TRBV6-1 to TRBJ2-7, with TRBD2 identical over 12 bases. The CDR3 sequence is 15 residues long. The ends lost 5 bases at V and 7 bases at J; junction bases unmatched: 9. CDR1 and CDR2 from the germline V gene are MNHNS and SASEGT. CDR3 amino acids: CASSKTSGGVWEQYF. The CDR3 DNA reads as TGTGCCAGCAGTAAGACTAGCGGGGGTGTTTGGGAGCAGTACTTC.

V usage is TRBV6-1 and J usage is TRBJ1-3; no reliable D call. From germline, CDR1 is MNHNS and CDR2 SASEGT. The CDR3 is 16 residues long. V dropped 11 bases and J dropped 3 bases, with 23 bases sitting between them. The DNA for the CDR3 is TGTGCCGCCGTGGGCCACGGAGCGATGGGTGGAAACACCATATATTTT. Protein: CAAVGHGAMGGNTIYF.

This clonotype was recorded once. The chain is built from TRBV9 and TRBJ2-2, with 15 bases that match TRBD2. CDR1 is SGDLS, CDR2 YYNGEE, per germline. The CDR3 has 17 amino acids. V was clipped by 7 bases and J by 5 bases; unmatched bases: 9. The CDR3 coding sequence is TGTGCCAGCCTCCCTGGACTAGCGGGGGGGCCGACCGGGGAGCTGTTTTTT. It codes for CASLPGLAGGPTGELFF.

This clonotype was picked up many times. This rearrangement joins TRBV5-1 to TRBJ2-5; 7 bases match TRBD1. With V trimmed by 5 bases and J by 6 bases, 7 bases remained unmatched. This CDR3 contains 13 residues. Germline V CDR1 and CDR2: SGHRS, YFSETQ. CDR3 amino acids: CASRPDREKTQYF. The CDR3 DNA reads TGCGCCAGCAGGCCCGACAGGGAGAAGACCCAGTACTTC.

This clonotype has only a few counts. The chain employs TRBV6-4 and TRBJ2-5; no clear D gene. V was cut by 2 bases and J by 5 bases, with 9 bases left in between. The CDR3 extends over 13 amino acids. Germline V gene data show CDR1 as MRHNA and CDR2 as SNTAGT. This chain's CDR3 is CASSDERIETQYF. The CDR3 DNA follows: TGTGCCAGCAGTGACGAACGGATCGAGACCCAGTACTTC.

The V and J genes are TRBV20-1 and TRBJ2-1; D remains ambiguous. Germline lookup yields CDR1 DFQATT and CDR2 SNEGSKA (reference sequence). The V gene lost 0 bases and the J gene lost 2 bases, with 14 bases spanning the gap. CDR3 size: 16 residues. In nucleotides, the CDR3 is TGCAGTGCTAGAGATCTTCGTCTATCTCCCTACAATGAGCAGTTCTTC. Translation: CSARDLRLSPYNEQFF.

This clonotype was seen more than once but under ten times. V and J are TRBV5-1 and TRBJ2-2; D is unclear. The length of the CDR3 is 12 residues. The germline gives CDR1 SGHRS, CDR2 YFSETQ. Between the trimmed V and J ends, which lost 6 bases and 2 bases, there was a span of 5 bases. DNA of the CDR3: TGCGCCAGCACCGCTAACACCGGGGAGCTGTTTTTT. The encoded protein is CASTANTGELFF. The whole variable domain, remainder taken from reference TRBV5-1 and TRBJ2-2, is KAGVTQTPRYLIKTRGQQVTLSCSPISGHRSVSWYQQTPGQGLQFLFEYFSETQRNKGNFPGRFSGRQFSNSRSEMNVSTLELGDSALYLCASTANTGELFFGEGSRLTVL.

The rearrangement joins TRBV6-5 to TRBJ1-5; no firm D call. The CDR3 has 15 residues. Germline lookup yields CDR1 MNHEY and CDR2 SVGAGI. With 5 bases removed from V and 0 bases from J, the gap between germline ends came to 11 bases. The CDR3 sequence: CASSPTVYSNQPQHF. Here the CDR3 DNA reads TGTGCCAGCAGTCCGACCGTTTATAGCAATCAGCCCCAGCATTTT.

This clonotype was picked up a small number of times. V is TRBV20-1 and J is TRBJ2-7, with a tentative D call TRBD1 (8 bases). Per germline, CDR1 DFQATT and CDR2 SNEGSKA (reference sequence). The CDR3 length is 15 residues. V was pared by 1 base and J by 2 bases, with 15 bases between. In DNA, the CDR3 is TGCAGTGCTAGAGTCCCACAGGGGGGGACCTACGAGCAGTACGTC. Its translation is CSARVPQGGTYEQYV.

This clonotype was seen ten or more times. CDR3 bases: TGCGCCAGCAGCTTGGGTCCTAGCGGTAACACCGGGGAGCTGTTTTTT. This codes for CASSLGPSGNTGELFF. This chain uses TRBV5-1 with TRBJ2-2, with TRBD2 matching 7 bases. CDR1 and CDR2 (germline): SGHRS, YFSETQ. This CDR3 contains 16 residues. V trimming: 0 bases; J trimming: 2 bases; junction bases outside the gene matches: 4.

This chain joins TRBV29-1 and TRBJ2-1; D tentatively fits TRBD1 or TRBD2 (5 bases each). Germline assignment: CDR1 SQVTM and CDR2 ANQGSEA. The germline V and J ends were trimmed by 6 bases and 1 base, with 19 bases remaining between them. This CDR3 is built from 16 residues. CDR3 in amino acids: CSVTTRDASSYNEQFF. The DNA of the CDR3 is TGCAGCGTGACCACCCGGGACGCCTCATCCTACAATGAGCAGTTCTTC.

The chain's CDR3 is CSARDKMRGGRNEQFF. CDR3 DNA sequence: TGCAGTGCTAGAGATAAGATGAGGGGGGGCCGAAATGAGCAGTTCTTC. This rearrangement joins TRBV20-1 to TRBJ2-1, with D possibly TRBD2 on 7 matching bases. Germline V CDR1 and CDR2: DFQATT, SNEGSKA (reference sequence). The CDR3 is made up of 16 amino acids. Trimming removed 0 bases at V and 7 bases at J, with 19 bases between.

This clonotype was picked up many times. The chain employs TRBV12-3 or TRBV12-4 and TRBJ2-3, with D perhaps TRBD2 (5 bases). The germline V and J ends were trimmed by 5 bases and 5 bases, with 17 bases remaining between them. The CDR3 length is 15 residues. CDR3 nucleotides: TGTGCCAGCAGTCCCTGGACTGGAGTCAGAGATACGCAGTATTTT. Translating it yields CASSPWTGVRDTQYF.

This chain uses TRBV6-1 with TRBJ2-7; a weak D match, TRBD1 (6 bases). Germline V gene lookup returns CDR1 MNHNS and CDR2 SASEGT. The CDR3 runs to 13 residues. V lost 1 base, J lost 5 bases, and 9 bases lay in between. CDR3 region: CASSEGGLDEQYV. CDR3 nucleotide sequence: TGTGCCAGCAGTGAAGGGGGGCTGGACGAGCAGTACGTC.

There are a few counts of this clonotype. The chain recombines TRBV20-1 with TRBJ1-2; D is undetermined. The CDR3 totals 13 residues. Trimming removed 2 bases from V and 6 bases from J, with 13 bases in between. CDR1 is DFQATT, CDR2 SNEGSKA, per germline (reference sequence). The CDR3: CSARHTLGDGYTF. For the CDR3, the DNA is TGCAGTGCTAGACACACCCTTGGGGATGGCTACACCTTC.

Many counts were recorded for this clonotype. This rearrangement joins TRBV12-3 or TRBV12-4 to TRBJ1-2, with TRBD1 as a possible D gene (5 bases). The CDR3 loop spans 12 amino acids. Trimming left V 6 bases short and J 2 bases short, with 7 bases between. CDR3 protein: CASSDRNYGYTF. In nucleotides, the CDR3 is TGTGCCAGCAGCGACAGAAACTATGGCTACACCTTC.

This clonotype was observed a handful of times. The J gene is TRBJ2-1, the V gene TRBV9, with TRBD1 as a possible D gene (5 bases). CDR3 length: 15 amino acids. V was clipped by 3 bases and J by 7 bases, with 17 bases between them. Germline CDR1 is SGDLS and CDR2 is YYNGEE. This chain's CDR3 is CASSASDNHRNEQFF. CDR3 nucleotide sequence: TGTGCCAGCAGCGCGTCAGACAATCACAGGAATGAGCAGTTCTTC.

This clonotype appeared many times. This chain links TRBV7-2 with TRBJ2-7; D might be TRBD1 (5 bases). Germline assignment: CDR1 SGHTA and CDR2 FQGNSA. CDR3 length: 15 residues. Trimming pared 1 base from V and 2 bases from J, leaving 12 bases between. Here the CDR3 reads CASSLDRLVTYEQYF. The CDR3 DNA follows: TGTGCCAGCAGCTTAGACAGGCTAGTAACCTACGAGCAGTACTTC.

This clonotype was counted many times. CDR3 bases: TGCAGTGCCACCCCCCGGCCCGAAAAACTGTTTTTT. Amino acids: CSATPRPEKLFF. The rearrangement uses TRBV20-1 and TRBJ1-4; no firm D call. Trimming pared 6 bases from V and 8 bases from J, leaving 13 bases between. Germline assignment: CDR1 DFQATT and CDR2 SNEGSKA (reference sequence). The CDR3 covers 12 residues.

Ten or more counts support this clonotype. CDR3 sequence: CASTLTRRTVGTEAFF. CDR3 nucleotide sequence: TGTGCCAGCACCCTAACCAGGAGAACAGTGGGCACTGAAGCTTTCTTT. This chain links TRBV7-9 with TRBJ1-1; D not certain. V lost 7 bases to trimming and J lost 4 bases, with 22 bases between them. The germline V gene has CDR1 SEHNR and CDR2 FQNEAQ (reference sequence). The CDR3 runs to 16 residues.

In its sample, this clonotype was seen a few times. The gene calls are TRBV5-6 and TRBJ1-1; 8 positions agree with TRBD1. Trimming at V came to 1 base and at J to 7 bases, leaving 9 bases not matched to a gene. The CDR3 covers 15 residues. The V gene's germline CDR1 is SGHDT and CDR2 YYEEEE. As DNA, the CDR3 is TGTGCCAGCAGCTTGTACGGACAGGGAAGCCTTGAAGCTTTCTTT. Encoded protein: CASSLYGQGSLEAFF.

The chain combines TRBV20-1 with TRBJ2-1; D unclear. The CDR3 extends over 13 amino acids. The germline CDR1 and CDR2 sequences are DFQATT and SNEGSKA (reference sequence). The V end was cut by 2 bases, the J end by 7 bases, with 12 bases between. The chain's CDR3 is CSARRPATNEQFF. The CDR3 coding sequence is TGCAGTGCTAGACGACCCGCGACGAATGAGCAGTTCTTC.

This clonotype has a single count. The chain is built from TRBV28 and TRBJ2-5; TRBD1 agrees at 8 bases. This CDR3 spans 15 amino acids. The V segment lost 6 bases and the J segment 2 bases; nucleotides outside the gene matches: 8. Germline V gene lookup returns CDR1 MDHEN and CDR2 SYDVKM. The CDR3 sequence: CASRTDRDRQETQYF. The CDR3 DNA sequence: TGTGCCAGCAGGACGGACCGGGACAGGCAAGAGACCCAGTACTTC.

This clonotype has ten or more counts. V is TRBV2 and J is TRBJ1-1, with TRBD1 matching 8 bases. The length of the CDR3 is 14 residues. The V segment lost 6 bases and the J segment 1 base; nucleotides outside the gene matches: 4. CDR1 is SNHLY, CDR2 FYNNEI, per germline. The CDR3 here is CASSVDRGNTEAFF. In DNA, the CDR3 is TGTGCCAGCAGCGTTGACAGGGGGAACACTGAAGCTTTCTTT.

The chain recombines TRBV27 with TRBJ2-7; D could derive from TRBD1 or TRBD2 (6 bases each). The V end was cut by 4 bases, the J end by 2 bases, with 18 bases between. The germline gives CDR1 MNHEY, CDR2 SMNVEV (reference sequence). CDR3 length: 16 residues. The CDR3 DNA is TGTGCCAGCAGTTCTACGAAAGGGGGGCTCCCCTACGAGCAGTACGTC. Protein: CASSSTKGGLPYEQYV.